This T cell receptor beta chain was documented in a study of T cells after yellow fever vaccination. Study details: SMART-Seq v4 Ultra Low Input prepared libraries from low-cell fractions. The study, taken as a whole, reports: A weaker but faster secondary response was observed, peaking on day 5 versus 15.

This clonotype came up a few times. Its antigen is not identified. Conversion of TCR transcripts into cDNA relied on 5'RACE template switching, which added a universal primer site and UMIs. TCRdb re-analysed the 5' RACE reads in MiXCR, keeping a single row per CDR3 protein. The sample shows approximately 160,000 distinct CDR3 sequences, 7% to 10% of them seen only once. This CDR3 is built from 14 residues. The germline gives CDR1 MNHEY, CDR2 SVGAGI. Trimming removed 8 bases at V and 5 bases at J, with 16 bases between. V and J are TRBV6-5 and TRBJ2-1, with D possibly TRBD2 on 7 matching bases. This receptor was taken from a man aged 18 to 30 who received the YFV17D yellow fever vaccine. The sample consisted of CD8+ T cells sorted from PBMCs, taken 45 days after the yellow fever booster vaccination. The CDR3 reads CASAGGALHNEQFF. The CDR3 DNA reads TGTGCCAGCGCTGGGGGGGCCCTCCACAATGAGCAGTTCTTC.